This TCR beta chain was captured in a study of T cell responses to AZD1222 COVID-19 vaccine. TCRdb keeps only in-frame clones here, not all; method: immunoSEQ multiplex PCR. The sample carries about 50,000 clones, about three quarters recorded once. The CDR3 consists of 14 residues. The germline V and J ends were trimmed by 2 bases and 5 bases, with 9 bases remaining between them. CDR1 and CDR2 (germline): MNHEY, SVGAGI. The V call is TRBV6-5, the J call TRBJ2-2, with D hard to call. The source is an adult in good health. Sequenced here: peripheral blood, sampled on day 0 of AZD1222 vaccination. CDR3 amino acids: CASSYGPQTGELFF. The CDR3 DNA sequence: TGTGCCAGCAGTTACGGACCCCAGACCGGGGAGCTGTTTTTT.